These 21 T cell receptor beta chains share one sample of origin, sequenced in a study of CD8+ T cells in alopecia areata. RNA was extracted and reverse transcribed into cDNA as the sequencing template. Profiling relied on immunoSEQ multiplex PCR, and the TCRdb table lists in-frame clones only, not all of them. Of about 180,000 clones in the sample, 59% were seen once. The sample consisted of CD4+ T cells sorted from blood, taken at week 0. The receptors originated from a human donor with alopecia areata.

This clone appeared a few times. The chain recombines TRBV7-2 with TRBJ2-3; D unclear. The CDR3 spans 11 residues. Per germline, CDR1 SGHTA and CDR2 FQGNSA. Trimming took off 6 bases at V and 0 bases at J, with 1 base between the two ends. Here the CDR3 DNA reads TGTGCCAGCAGGAGCACAGATACGCAGTATTTT. Encoded protein: CASRSTDTQYF.

In this sample, this clone turned up a few times. The chain employs TRBV18 and TRBJ2-7; D may be TRBD2 (5 bases). With 0 bases removed from V and 4 bases from J, the gap between germline ends came to 13 bases. Germline V lookup: CDR1 KGHSH, CDR2 LQKENI. The CDR3 is 15 amino acids. Here the CDR3 reads CASSPPASPGYEQYF. The CDR3 DNA reads TGTGCCAGCTCACCACCGGCTAGCCCGGGGTACGAGCAGTACTTC.

J is TRBJ2-5 and V is TRBV27, with TRBD1 matching 7 bases. CDR3 length: 15 residues. From germline, CDR1 is MNHEY and CDR2 SMNVEV (reference sequence). V was pared by 5 bases and J by 5 bases, with 11 bases of the junction left unmatched. Here the CDR3 reads CASSHSKGARETQYF. CDR3 DNA: TGTGCCAGCAGTCACTCGAAGGGGGCGAGGGAGACCCAGTACTTC.

The V call is TRBV7-9, the J call TRBJ2-2; possible D gene TRBD1, 5 bases. CDR1 is SEHNR and CDR2 is FQNEAQ in the germline V gene (reference sequence). The germline V and J ends were trimmed by 6 bases and 1 base, with 9 bases remaining between them. This CDR3 contains 14 residues. The chain's CDR3 is CASRPGQNTGELFF. CDR3 DNA: TGTGCCAGCAGACCTGGACAGAACACCGGGGAGCTGTTTTTT.

This rearrangement joins TRBV5-1 to TRBJ1-6, with 10 nucleotides matching TRBD1. CDR1 and CDR2 (germline): SGHRS, YFSETQ. The trim removed 4 bases at V and 8 bases at J, leaving 6 bases unmatched. This CDR3 is 15 amino acids long. The CDR3 reads CASSLTGTGDSPLHF. CDR3 nucleotide sequence: TGCGCCAGCAGCCTTACCGGGACAGGGGATTCACCCCTCCACTTT.

This CDR3 is CASSFLTQTDTQYF. In DNA form, the CDR3 reads TGCGCCAGCAGCTTCCTGACCCAGACAGATACGCAGTATTTT. The genes are TRBV5-1 and TRBJ2-3; D is undetermined. V was cut by 2 bases and J by 3 bases, with 10 bases left in between. There are 14 residues in the CDR3. Germline CDR1 reads SGHRS; CDR2 reads YFSETQ.

The J gene is TRBJ2-7, the V gene TRBV7-6, with D perhaps being TRBD1 or TRBD2 (5 bases each). The CDR3 spans 16 residues. Germline V CDR1 and CDR2: SGHVS, FNYEAQ. The V gene lost 6 bases and the J gene lost 7 bases, with 25 bases spanning the gap. CDR3 nucleotides: TGTGCCAGCAGTCCGGTCTCTGGGGACCGGCTCTGGGAGCAGTACTTC. Protein product: CASSPVSGDRLWEQYF.

This chain uses TRBV11-3 with TRBJ1-1; D gene ambiguous. This CDR3 is 15 amino acids long. Germline V gene data show CDR1 as SGHNT and CDR2 as YENEEA. V was shortened by 1 base and J by 1 base, with 10 bases between the two germline ends. The chain's CDR3 is CASSLVGLQNTEAFF. CDR3 coding DNA: TGTGCCAGCAGCTTAGTTGGCCTGCAGAACACTGAAGCTTTCTTT.

This chain uses TRBV28 with TRBJ2-4; TRBD2 might be the D (5 bases). CDR1 is MDHEN, CDR2 SYDVKM, per germline. CDR3 length equals 14 residues. Between the trimmed V and J ends, which lost 1 base and 2 bases, there was a span of 6 bases. The CDR3 sequence: CASSLSGTKNIQYF. Written as DNA, the CDR3 is TGTGCCAGCAGTTTATCGGGGACCAAAAACATTCAGTACTTC.

This clone was recorded a few times. This sequence joins TRBV6-5 and TRBJ2-7, with unresolved D. Germline lookup yields CDR1 MNHEY and CDR2 SVGAGI. Trimming stripped 0 bases from V and 9 bases from J, with 12 bases between. The CDR3 is made up of 13 amino acids. CDR3 in amino acids: CASSYSEGSVQYF. The DNA of the CDR3 is TGTGCCAGCAGTTACTCGGAAGGGTCCGTGCAGTACTTC.

The chain links TRBV2 to TRBJ2-5, with D uncertain. The CDR3 runs 11 residues. Per germline, CDR1 SNHLY and CDR2 FYNNEI. V lost 9 bases and J lost 1, with 6 bases in between. The CDR3 spells CARQSQETQYF. The CDR3 DNA follows: TGTGCCAGACAGTCCCAAGAGACCCAGTACTTC.

The rearrangement links TRBV2 to TRBJ1-2; tentative D call: TRBD1 (5 bases). This CDR3 contains 12 residues. With 6 bases removed from V and 8 bases from J, the gap between germline ends came to 13 bases. The germline V gene encodes CDR1 SNHLY and CDR2 FYNNEI. The CDR3 sequence is CASRIIGTGYTF. The CDR3, as DNA: TGTGCCAGCAGAATCATCGGGACCGGCTACACCTTC. Combining the CDR3 with reference TRBV2 and TRBJ1-2 gives the whole variable domain EPEVTQTPSHQVTQMGQEVILRCVPISNHLYFYWYRQILGQKVEFLVSFYNNEISEKSEIFDDQFSVERPDGSNFTLKIRSTKLEDSAMYFCASRIIGTGYTFGSGTRLTVV.

V and J are TRBV29-1 and TRBJ1-1; D gene ambiguous. Trimming cost V 4 bases and J 0 bases, with 6 bases left between them. This CDR3 is 12 amino acids long. Germline CDR1 reads SQVTM; CDR2 reads ANQGSEA. Here the CDR3 reads CSVGLLNTEAFF. The CDR3 nucleotides read TGCAGCGTTGGACTCCTGAACACTGAAGCTTTCTTT.

The rearrangement joins TRBV2 to TRBJ1-6; D might be TRBD1 (6 bases). The germline V gene has CDR1 SNHLY and CDR2 FYNNEI. This CDR3 comprises 14 residues. The ends were cut back, 8 bases at V and 9 bases at J, with 17 bases in the middle. CDR3 amino acids: CASRRTGMGSPLHF. The CDR3 region has the DNA TGTGCCAGCCGTCGTACAGGGATGGGTTCACCCCTCCACTTT.

This chain connects TRBV9 to TRBJ1-2; 7 nucleotides match TRBD1. The V gene's germline CDR1 is SGDLS and CDR2 YYNGEE. This CDR3 has 13 residues. J was trimmed by 3 bases and V by 4 bases; bases with no gene match: 3. CDR3 loop: CASSPQGDYGYTF. The CDR3 DNA sequence: TGTGCCAGCAGCCCCCAGGGGGACTATGGCTACACCTTC. Based on the CDR3 plus reference TRBV9 and TRBJ1-2, the full variable domain is DSGVTQTPKHLITATGQRVTLRCSPRSGDLSVYWYQQSLDQGLQFLIQYYNGEERAKGNILERFSAQQFPDLHSELNLSSLELGDSALYFCASSPQGDYGYTFGSGTRLTVV.

The genes are TRBV30 and TRBJ1-5; TRBD1 is a possible D gene (6 bases). The V and J ends lost 2 bases and 5 bases respectively, with 10 bases between them. The germline gives CDR1 GTSNPN, CDR2 SVGIG (reference sequence). This CDR3 spans 13 amino acids. For the CDR3, the DNA is TGTGCCTGGAGTCCGGACAGCTATCAGCCCCAGCATTTT. Translating gives CAWSPDSYQPQHF.

J is TRBJ2-1 and V is TRBV5-6; D may be TRBD1 (8 bases). The CDR3 sequence is 17 residues long. The germline V gene has CDR1 SGHDT and CDR2 YYEEEE. Trimming left V 0 bases short and J 4 bases short, with 17 bases between. Here the CDR3 reads CASSLGMTGEGYNEQFF. As DNA, the CDR3 is TGTGCCAGCAGCTTGGGGATGACAGGGGAGGGATACAATGAGCAGTTCTTC.

V is TRBV4-1 and J is TRBJ2-7, with D perhaps matching TRBD1 (5 bases). CDR3 length equals 14 residues. The V gene's germline CDR1 is MGHRA and CDR2 YSYEKL. Trimming pared 0 bases from V and 3 bases from J, leaving 9 bases between. As DNA, the CDR3 is TGCGCCAGCAGCCAAGACTCCAGGGACTACGAGCAGTACTTC. This codes for CASSQDSRDYEQYF.

This clone was picked up a small number of times. The V call is TRBV11-2, the J call TRBJ2-7, with 9 bases identical to TRBD1. Unmatched junction bases numbered 6, after V lost 8 bases and J lost 1 base. Germline V gene lookup returns CDR1 SGHAT and CDR2 FQNNGV. The CDR3 length is 14 residues. CDR3 sequence: CASHRGTGSYEQYF. CDR3 nucleotides: TGTGCCAGCCATAGGGGGACAGGGTCCTACGAGCAGTACTTC.

The chain has TRBV25-1 and TRBJ2-5; D unclear. V was pared by 5 bases and J by 8 bases, with 9 bases between. CDR3 length: 11 amino acids. Germline V lookup: CDR1 MGHDK, CDR2 SYGVNS. CDR3 protein: CASSLKETQYF. CDR3 nucleotides: TGTGCCAGCAGTTTAAAGGAAACCCAGTACTTC.

V is TRBV29-1 and J is TRBJ2-5; D not resolved. The V end lost 5 bases, the J end lost 5 bases, and 6 bases lay between the germline ends. Germline assignment: CDR1 SQVTM and CDR2 ANQGSEA. CDR3 length: 10 residues. The DNA of the CDR3 is TGCAGCGTTTTGTGGGAGACCCAGTACTTC. Translation: CSVLWETQYF.